Listed here are 12 T cell receptor beta chains from one sample, sequenced in a study of beta chain features in type 1 diabetes. Of the isolated RNA, all was reverse transcribed, and so the sequenced material was expressed TCRB transcripts. TCRdb keeps only in-frame clones here, not all; method: immunoSEQ multiplex PCR. The repertoire consists of over 600,000 clones, with roughly an eighth occurring once and the leading ten covering roughly 0.11%. Study results and limitations: Moderate but significant shortening of TCRB CDR3s was recorded in all four CD4+ subsets from Type 1 diabetes patients.

No antigen has been assigned to these receptors. Sample: naive CD4+ T cells from blood. These TCRs come from a man under 40 with type 1 diabetes.

The chain joins TRBV2 to TRBJ2-1, with D perhaps matching TRBD1 (6 bases). The CDR3 loop spans 14 amino acids. V gave up 4 bases and J gave up 2 bases, with 9 bases separating them. Per germline, CDR1 SNHLY and CDR2 FYNNEI. CDR3 nucleotide sequence: TGTGCCAGCAGTGGACAGGTCGCCTACAATGAGCAGTTCTTC. It translates to CASSGQVAYNEQFF.

This clone occurred a few times. CDR3 in amino acids: CSVDAQRGSTDTQYF. Written as DNA, the CDR3 is TGCAGCGTTGACGCTCAGAGGGGTAGCACAGATACGCAGTATTTT. V is TRBV29-1 and J is TRBJ2-3, with D perhaps assigned TRBD1 or TRBD2 (5 bases each). Trimming took 3 bases from V and 0 from J, leaving 13 bases between them. The CDR3 has 15 residues. Germline V gene sequence: CDR1 SQVTM, CDR2 ANQGSEA.

This clone was seen more than once but under ten times. V gene TRBV7-2 combines with J gene TRBJ2-7; D unclear. V lost 6 bases to trimming and J lost 3 bases, with 12 bases between them. Germline values: CDR1 SGHTA, CDR2 FQGNSA. The CDR3 loop spans 13 amino acids. The DNA of the CDR3 is TGTGCCAGCAGTCCCACGGGTTACTACGAGCAGTACTTC. Translating gives CASSPTGYYEQYF.

This clone appeared a few times. This sequence joins TRBV5-1 and TRBJ2-7; 7 positions agree with TRBD2. The CDR3 consists of 16 residues. Germline values: CDR1 SGHRS, CDR2 YFSETQ. J gave up 6 bases and V 1 base, and 13 bases lay outside the gene matches. The CDR3 protein is CASSLLAGGFIGEQYF. The CDR3 DNA reads TGCGCCAGCAGCTTGTTAGCCGGGGGGTTTATCGGCGAGCAGTACTTC.

This clone was picked up a small number of times. The chain combines TRBV9 with TRBJ2-5; D is possibly TRBD1 or TRBD2 (5 bases each). The V gene's germline CDR1 is SGDLS and CDR2 YYNGEE. The CDR3 is made up of 14 amino acids. Trimming took 0 bases from V and 5 from J, leaving 11 bases between them. The CDR3 sequence is CASSVGVEGETQYF. In nucleotides, the CDR3 is TGTGCCAGCAGCGTAGGGGTAGAGGGGGAGACCCAGTACTTC. Combining the CDR3 with reference TRBV9 and TRBJ2-5 gives the whole variable domain DSGVTQTPKHLITATGQRVTLRCSPRSGDLSVYWYQQSLDQGLQFLIQYYNGEERAKGNILERFSAQQFPDLHSELNLSSLELGDSALYFCASSVGVEGETQYFGPGTRLLVL.

CDR3 loop: CASSTPAGGGYGYTF. CDR3 nucleotide sequence: TGTGCCAGCAGTACCCCGGCAGGGGGCGGCTATGGCTACACCTTC. The chain is built from TRBV28 and TRBJ1-2, with 8 nucleotides matching TRBD1. J was trimmed by 4 bases and V by 5 bases; bases with no gene match: 9. Germline V gene lookup returns CDR1 MDHEN and CDR2 SYDVKM. CDR3 length: 15 amino acids.

Only a few counts were recorded for this clone. The chain uses TRBV10-1 and TRBJ2-5; 10 nucleotides align to TRBD1. V was clipped by 2 bases and J by 2 bases; unmatched bases: 2. The CDR3 consists of 15 residues. CDR1 WNHNN and CDR2 SYGVQD come from the germline V gene (reference sequence). In nucleotides, the CDR3 is TGCGCCAGCAGTGAGAGGACAGGGGGTCAAGAGACCCAGTACTTC. Amino acid sequence: CASSERTGGQETQYF.

The V and J genes are TRBV18 and TRBJ2-1; the D gene is possibly TRBD1 (5 bases). The CDR3 is 12 residues long. V lost 0 bases and J lost 14, with 11 bases in between. The germline V gene encodes CDR1 KGHSH and CDR2 LQKENI. The CDR3 loop is CASSPPAGNKFF. The CDR3, as DNA: TGTGCCAGCTCACCACCAGCAGGGAATAAGTTCTTC.

This chain joins TRBV4-3 and TRBJ2-2; possible D gene TRBD1, 6 bases. From germline, CDR1 is LGHNA and CDR2 YSLEER. V was cut by 4 bases and J by 6 bases, with 12 bases left in between. The length of the CDR3 is 14 residues. The CDR3 is CASSPEQGSGELFF. The CDR3 region has the DNA TGCGCCAGCAGCCCAGAACAGGGTTCCGGGGAGCTGTTTTTT.

The V gene is TRBV4-3, the J gene TRBJ2-1, with D unclear. There are 17 residues in the CDR3. Germline CDR1 is LGHNA and CDR2 is YSLEER. The V end lost 0 bases, the J end lost 0 bases, and 12 bases lay between the germline ends. The CDR3 region has the DNA TGCGCCAGCAGCCAAGAGAAGGGTCTGTCCTCCTACAATGAGCAGTTCTTC. This gives the protein CASSQEKGLSSYNEQFF.

This clone was counted a few times. The V and J genes are TRBV7-2 and TRBJ2-7, with a weak D call TRBD1 (5 bases). Germline CDR1 and CDR2: SGHTA and FQGNSA. The CDR3 extends over 15 amino acids. The V gene lost 2 bases and the J gene lost 6 bases, with 17 bases spanning the gap. The CDR3 protein is CASSLLGQGIGEQYF. In DNA form, the CDR3 reads TGTGCCAGCAGCTTATTGGGCCAGGGAATAGGCGAGCAGTACTTC. The variable domain in full, with the rest retrieved from reference TRBV7-2 and TRBJ2-7, is GAGVSQSPSNKVTEKGKDVELRCDPISGHTALYWYRQSLGQGLEFLIYFQGNSAPDKSGLPSDRFSAERTGGSVSTLTIQRTQQEDSAVYLCASSLLGQGIGEQYFGPGTRLTVT.

V gene TRBV7-2 combines with J gene TRBJ2-2; TRBD1 agrees at 9 bases. Germline-derived CDR1 and CDR2 are SGHTA and FQGNSA. V lost 3 bases, J lost 9 bases, and 11 bases stayed unmatched. CDR3 length: 16 residues. The CDR3 loop reads CASSLALGQGRRELFF. For the CDR3, the DNA is TGTGCCAGCAGCTTGGCCCTCGGACAGGGGCGCCGGGAGCTGTTTTTT. Together with reference TRBV7-2 and TRBJ2-2, the CDR3 gives the full variable domain: GAGVSQSPSNKVTEKGKDVELRCDPISGHTALYWYRQSLGQGLEFLIYFQGNSAPDKSGLPSDRFSAERTGGSVSTLTIQRTQQEDSAVYLCASSLALGQGRRELFFGEGSRLTVL.